This entry lists 9 T cell receptor beta chains sequenced from one sample in a study of shared clonotypes between healthy human individuals. The method was immunoSEQ multiplex PCR; TCRdb's version includes in-frame clones alone and lacks a portion of them. The table shows a few million clones, with 85% to 95% occurring only once. Sequenced: naive CD4+ T cells sorted from blood. Subset here: CD45RA+ positively selected. The origin of the receptors is a man aged 18-30 years in good health.

V is TRBV5-4 and J is TRBJ2-4, with D possibly being TRBD1 (6 bases). CDR1 and CDR2 from the germline V gene are SGHNT and YYREEE (reference sequence). The germline V and J ends were trimmed by 0 bases and 11 bases, with 12 bases remaining between them. The CDR3 loop spans 13 amino acids. CDR3 loop: CASSLAGTLFQYF. CDR3 nucleotide sequence: TGTGCCAGCAGCTTGGCCGGGACATTATTTCAGTACTTC. The whole variable domain, remainder taken from reference TRBV5-4 and TRBJ2-4, is ETGVTQSPTHLIKTRGQQVTLRCSSQSGHNTVSWYQQALGQGPQFIFQYYREEENGRGNFPPRFSGLQFPNYSSELNVNALELDDSALYLCASSLAGTLFQYFGAGTRLSVL.

The gene calls are TRBV9 and TRBJ2-7, with 9 bases lining up with TRBD1. This CDR3 contains 14 residues. CDR1 is SGDLS and CDR2 is YYNGEE in the germline V gene. With 0 bases clipped from V and 7 bases from J, the junction kept 5 bases outside the gene matches. CDR3: CASSVDNRGREQYF. CDR3 DNA sequence: TGTGCCAGCAGCGTAGATAACAGGGGGCGAGAGCAGTACTTC.

For this clone: An end of the junction does not agree with germline; a read error may underlie this. V gene TRBV7-7 combines with J gene TRBJ2-7; 9 bases agree with TRBD1. Per germline, CDR1 SSHAT and CDR2 FNYEAQ (reference sequence). The CDR3 contains 14 residues. The CDR3 loop is CASSAGTGPYEQYF. The CDR3 region has the DNA TGTGCTAGCAGCGCGGGGACAGGGCCCTACGAGCAGTACTTC.

This sequence joins TRBV19 and TRBJ2-3; D uncertain. The CDR3 totals 15 residues. Germline CDR1 reads LNHDA; CDR2 reads SQIVND (reference sequence). Trimming cost V 0 bases and J 3 bases, with 10 bases left between them. The CDR3, as DNA: TGTGCCAGTAGTATAGATCTCAGTCGTACAGATACGCAGTATTTT. Amino acid sequence: CASSIDLSRTDTQYF.

This sequence joins TRBV28 and TRBJ1-4, with no clear D. The V end lost 4 bases, the J end lost 3 bases, and 15 bases lay between the germline ends. Germline-derived CDR1 and CDR2 are MDHEN and SYDVKM. The CDR3 is made up of 16 amino acids. The CDR3 region is CASSSSGRGANEKLFF. The DNA of the CDR3 is TGTGCCAGCAGTTCCAGCGGGCGCGGGGCTAATGAAAAACTGTTTTTT.

The rearrangement uses TRBV5-1 and TRBJ1-2; the D gene is possibly TRBD1 (5 bases). Germline CDR1 SGHRS, CDR2 YFSETQ. Between the trimmed V and J ends, which lost 0 bases and 2 bases, there was a span of 8 bases. This CDR3 is built from 14 residues. The CDR3 region has the DNA TGCGCCAGCAGCTTGGCTGACAGCAACTATGGCTACACCTTC. Its translation is CASSLADSNYGYTF. Using reference TRBV5-1 and TRBJ1-2 for the parts outside the CDR3, the full variable domain is KAGVTQTPRYLIKTRGQQVTLSCSPISGHRSVSWYQQTPGQGLQFLFEYFSETQRNKGNFPGRFSGRQFSNSRSEMNVSTLELGDSALYLCASSLADSNYGYTFGSGTRLTVV.

This clone was seen once. The chain is built from TRBV4-2 and TRBJ2-5; D is uncertain. CDR1 and CDR2 (germline): LGHNA, YNFKEQ. The CDR3 totals 14 residues. V lost 1 base and J lost 4, with 10 bases in between. The CDR3 bases are TGTGCCAGCAGCCAAGGGGAAGCCCCAGAGACCCAGTACTTC. Residues: CASSQGEAPETQYF.

Turning to this clone: This specimen includes other DNA sequences encoding the same CDR3. This chain uses TRBV5-4 with TRBJ2-7, with D possibly matching TRBD2 (6 bases). This CDR3 is built from 15 residues. CDR1 and CDR2 (germline): SGHNT, YYREEE (reference sequence). The germline V and J ends were trimmed by 2 bases and 2 bases, with 14 bases remaining between them. The CDR3 loop is CASSLGTGLTYEQYF. The CDR3 region has the DNA TGTGCCAGCAGCTTAGGGACTGGCCTGACCTACGAGCAGTACTTC.

The chain couples TRBV7-6 to TRBJ2-2; a possible D gene is TRBD1 (5 bases). Trimming shortened V by 5 bases and J by 0 bases, and 13 bases separated the two germline ends. The germline gives CDR1 SGHVS, CDR2 FNYEAQ. This CDR3 spans 16 amino acids. The CDR3 protein is CASSHQETANTGELFF. CDR3 sequence (DNA): TGTGCCAGCAGCCATCAAGAGACAGCGAACACCGGGGAGCTGTTTTTT.